This TCR beta chain was identified during a study of blood T cell repertoires in COVID-19. Produced via immunoSEQ multiplex PCR; TCRdb's table is partial and in-frame only. The sample lists 150,000 to 200,000 clones, under 80% occurring once. The sequencing input was PBMCs or T cells enriched from blood (not recorded which). This clonotype was sampled from a woman between 45 and 65 years old with acute COVID-19.

In DNA form, the CDR3 reads TGCGCCAGCAGCCAGCTGGGGACGGGACTGGATGAAAAACTGTTTTTT. Its translation is CASSQLGTGLDEKLFF. The chain uses TRBV4-1 and TRBJ1-4; possibly TRBD1 for D (5 bases). V was pared by 3 bases and J by 6 bases, with 17 bases between. Per the germline V gene, CDR1 is MGHRA and CDR2 is YSYEKL. The CDR3 has 16 residues.